The 25 T cell receptor beta chains below were found in one sample sequenced in a study of control samples from healthy donors and cancer patients. Some clones are missing from TCRdb's copy, which holds only in-frame ones; the method was immunoSEQ multiplex PCR. Among approximately 90,000 clones listed, about 85% were seen once. The specimen was blood. Receptor source: a woman in her 70s in good health.

The genes are TRBV6-2 or TRBV6-3 and TRBJ1-1; D not resolved. V dropped 2 bases and J dropped 8 bases, with 6 bases sitting between them. Germline V CDR1 and CDR2: MNHEY, SVGEGT. This CDR3 is 11 amino acids long. For the CDR3, the DNA is TGTGCCAGCAGTTACCAATGGGAAGCTTTCTTT. Its protein product is CASSYQWEAFF.

CDR3 DNA sequence: TGCGCCAGCAGTGAGCGGGGTAGCTCCTACAATGAGCAGTTCTTC. This sequence encodes CASSERGSSYNEQFF. V gene TRBV10-1 combines with J gene TRBJ2-1; maybe TRBD2 (5 bases). V was cut by 2 bases and J by 0 bases, with 8 bases left in between. The CDR3 totals 15 residues. CDR1 and CDR2 from the germline V gene are WNHNN and SYGVQD (reference sequence).

The J gene is TRBJ2-1, the V gene TRBV7-9; 10 bases match TRBD1. V dropped 5 bases and J dropped 2; count of bases not matched to a gene: 6. Per the germline V gene, CDR1 is SEHNR and CDR2 is FQNEAQ (reference sequence). This CDR3 spans 16 amino acids. This CDR3 is CASSLWTGGPYNEQFF. The CDR3 DNA sequence: TGTGCCAGCAGCCTCTGGACAGGGGGACCCTACAATGAGCAGTTCTTC.

The chain has TRBV2 and TRBJ2-7, with 8 bases aligning to TRBD2. V shed 4 bases and J 0 bases; nucleotides not matched to a gene: 2. The length of the CDR3 is 14 residues. Germline V gene data show CDR1 as SNHLY and CDR2 as FYNNEI. The CDR3: CASSGLASSYEQYF. CDR3 nucleotides: TGTGCCAGCAGTGGACTAGCGAGCTCCTACGAGCAGTACTTC.

The V gene is TRBV6-5, the J gene TRBJ2-7; D is perhaps TRBD1 or TRBD2 (5 bases each). Trimming shortened V by 0 bases and J by 3 bases, and 6 bases separated the two germline ends. CDR1 is MNHEY and CDR2 is SVGAGI in the germline V gene. The CDR3 has 13 amino acids. CDR3 residues: CASSYSGDYEQYF. CDR3 in DNA: TGTGCCAGCAGTTACTCGGGGGACTACGAGCAGTACTTC.

The genes are TRBV11-2 and TRBJ2-1, with D tentatively TRBD2 (7 bases). The V end was cut by 2 bases, the J end by 16 bases, with 18 bases between. This CDR3 contains 13 residues. Per the germline V gene, CDR1 is SGHAT and CDR2 is FQNNGV. The CDR3 spells CASSLRTAGRRFF. CDR3 coding DNA: TGTGCCAGCAGCTTACGGACAGCGGGAAGGAGATTCTTC.

The chain uses TRBV6-5 and TRBJ2-1; tentatively, D is TRBD1 (6 bases). The CDR3 consists of 15 residues. Trimming left V 9 bases short and J 0 bases short, with 15 bases between. Per the germline V gene, CDR1 is MNHEY and CDR2 is SVGAGI. In DNA form, the CDR3 reads TGTGCCAGTTTGGCCGGGACAAGCTCCTACAATGAGCAGTTCTTC. Protein: CASLAGTSSYNEQFF.

The chain recombines TRBV9 with TRBJ2-3; 14 nucleotides match TRBD2. CDR3 length: 16 residues. Looked up from germline, CDR1 is SGDLS and CDR2 is YYNGEE. The ends lost 3 bases at V and 3 bases at J; junction bases unmatched: 3. Here the CDR3 DNA reads TGTGCCAGCAGCGAGGGGACTAGCGGGGGTACAGATACGCAGTATTTT. Its translation: CASSEGTSGGTDTQYF.

The chain uses TRBV20-1 and TRBJ2-7, with D maybe TRBD1 (5 bases). V lost 3 bases to trimming and J lost 0 bases, with 21 bases between them. This CDR3 has 17 amino acids. From germline, CDR1 is DFQATT and CDR2 SNEGSKA (reference sequence). The CDR3 protein is CSASVPGPDSLSYEQYF. The CDR3 region has the DNA TGCAGTGCTAGTGTTCCAGGGCCCGACTCCCTCTCCTACGAGCAGTACTTC.

This sequence joins TRBV5-1 and TRBJ2-1; the D gene is possibly TRBD1 (6 bases). Deletions cut 0 bases from V and 9 bases from J, with 16 bases between. Germline CDR1 and CDR2: SGHRS and YFSETQ. The CDR3 length is 15 residues. CDR3 loop: CASSLDGGKGTEQFF. In nucleotides, the CDR3 is TGCGCCAGCAGCTTGGATGGGGGCAAGGGCACTGAGCAGTTCTTC.

The chain links TRBV9 to TRBJ2-7, with 9 bases aligning to TRBD2. The V segment lost 4 bases and the J segment 3 bases; nucleotides outside the gene matches: 8. CDR1 and CDR2 (germline): SGDLS, YYNGEE. This CDR3 is 15 amino acids long. The CDR3 loop is CASSKGLAGSYEQYF. The DNA of the CDR3 is TGTGCCAGCAGCAAAGGGCTAGCGGGAAGCTACGAGCAGTACTTC.

The J gene is TRBJ1-1, the V gene TRBV10-3; 9 bases match TRBD1. The J segment lost 2 bases and the V segment lost 5 bases, leaving 0 bases of the junction unmatched. CDR3 length: 13 amino acids. Germline loops: CDR1 ENHRY, CDR2 SYGVKD. CDR3 nucleotide sequence: TGTGCCATCAGTACAGGGGGCAACACTGAAGCTTTCTTT. Amino acid sequence: CAISTGGNTEAFF.

This chain connects TRBV9 to TRBJ1-2; 10 bases line up with TRBD1. The CDR3 is 15 amino acids. Germline V lookup: CDR1 SGDLS, CDR2 YYNGEE. The trim removed 1 base at V and 6 bases at J, leaving 6 bases unmatched. The CDR3 DNA is TGTGCCAGCAGCGTATCCGACAGGGGGCCTGATGGCTACACCTTC. It translates to CASSVSDRGPDGYTF.

The DNA of the CDR3 is TGTGCCAGCAGTCAGGGAGTGACTTATGGCTACACCTTC. Amino acids: CASSQGVTYGYTF. This chain connects TRBV6-2 or TRBV6-3 to TRBJ1-2, with a weak D call TRBD1 (5 bases). V shed 5 bases and J shed 5 bases, with 12 bases lying between them. CDR3 length: 13 residues. Germline V gene lookup returns CDR1 MNHEY and CDR2 SVGEGT.

This sequence joins TRBV6-4 and TRBJ2-7; 8 bases fit TRBD1. The CDR3 length is 15 residues. With 6 bases clipped from V and 3 bases from J, the junction kept 10 bases outside the gene matches. Germline CDR1 is MRHNA and CDR2 is SNTAGT. The CDR3 sequence is CASRTPGQEFYEQYF. The CDR3 DNA is TGTGCCAGCAGAACCCCGGGACAGGAATTCTACGAGCAGTACTTC.

The V and J genes are TRBV6-2 or TRBV6-3 and TRBJ2-7; 14 nucleotides agree with TRBD2. The CDR3 extends over 15 amino acids. Germline V gene sequence: CDR1 MNHEY, CDR2 SVGEGT. The junction had 3 bases not matched to a gene; V was cut back by 5 bases and J by 3 bases. For the CDR3, the DNA is TGTGCCAGCAGTGTGGGACTAGCGGGAGTCTACGAGCAGTACTTC. Residues: CASSVGLAGVYEQYF.

The chain joins TRBV6-5 to TRBJ1-6; D remains unclear. V dropped 0 bases and J dropped 6 bases, with 3 bases sitting between them. CDR1 is MNHEY, CDR2 SVGAGI, per germline. The CDR3 contains 13 residues. The CDR3, as DNA: TGTGCCAGCAGTTACTCTTTTAATTCACCCCTCCACTTT. Its translation is CASSYSFNSPLHF.

In regard to this clone: At one boundary the junction diverges from the germline segment, which might be a read error. The J gene is TRBJ2-7, the V gene TRBV7-9, with D perhaps TRBD2 (5 bases). This CDR3 has 17 amino acids. Per the germline V gene, CDR1 is SEHNR and CDR2 is FQNEAQ (reference sequence). CDR3 residues: CASSFPGWEYPSNEQYF. The CDR3 DNA reads TGTGCCAGCAGCTTCCCCGGGTGGGAGTACCCCTCCAACGAGCAGTACTTC.

This chain connects TRBV6-4 to TRBJ1-1, with D hard to call. The CDR3 extends over 13 amino acids. Germline V gene lookup returns CDR1 MRHNA and CDR2 SNTAGT. Trimming stripped 5 bases from V and 1 base from J, with 8 bases between. CDR3: CASSRTTNTEAFF. The CDR3 bases are TGTGCCAGCAGTCGGACGACGAACACTGAAGCTTTCTTT.

The chain employs TRBV14 and TRBJ2-2; D gene unclear. Trimming left V 6 bases short and J 1 base short, with 9 bases between. CDR3 size: 14 residues. Germline loops: CDR1 SGHDN, CDR2 FVKESK. The CDR3 coding sequence is TGTGCCAGCAGGGGAACTGAGAACACCGGGGAGCTGTTTTTT. This gives the protein CASRGTENTGELFF.

DNA of the CDR3: TGTGCCAGCAGTTCCGCCCTTTCCGCTCAGCCCCAGCATTTT. Translated, it gives CASSSALSAQPQHF. V usage is TRBV6-5 and J usage is TRBJ1-5; D gene ambiguous. CDR3 size: 14 residues. CDR1 is MNHEY, CDR2 SVGAGI, per germline. The ends were cut back, 4 bases at V and 6 bases at J, with 13 bases in the middle.

V and J are TRBV27 and TRBJ1-5, with D unclear. This CDR3 contains 14 residues. Trimming removed 4 bases from V and 6 bases from J, with 13 bases in between. Germline V gene data show CDR1 as MNHEY and CDR2 as SMNVEV (reference sequence). CDR3: CASSYRVGGQPQHF. Written as DNA, the CDR3 is TGTGCCAGCAGTTACCGAGTGGGAGGTCAGCCCCAGCATTTT.

CDR3 sequence reads: CSVQGVENRVNEQFF. The DNA of the CDR3 is TGCAGCGTTCAAGGGGTCGAAAACAGGGTCAATGAGCAGTTCTTC. The chain joins TRBV29-1 to TRBJ2-1, with a weak D call TRBD1 (6 bases). Trimming stripped 5 bases from V and 6 bases from J, with 20 bases between. CDR3 size: 15 residues. In germline, CDR1 is SQVTM, CDR2 ANQGSEA.

The gene calls are TRBV4-2 and TRBJ1-3; D remains unclear. This CDR3 contains 19 residues. V was shortened by 0 bases and J by 0 bases, with 18 bases between the two germline ends. Looked up from germline, CDR1 is LGHNA and CDR2 is YNFKEQ. Here the CDR3 reads CASSQDRRFWTGSGNTIYF. Here the CDR3 DNA reads TGTGCCAGCAGCCAAGATAGGAGGTTTTGGACGGGCTCTGGAAACACCATATATTTT.

This rearrangement joins TRBV5-4 to TRBJ1-2; the D gene is possibly TRBD1 (5 bases). The V gene lost 4 bases and the J gene lost 8 bases, with 27 bases spanning the gap. The CDR3 sequence is 17 residues long. The germline gives CDR1 SGHNT, CDR2 YYREEE (reference sequence). CDR3 amino acids: CASSQPPGEGLRRGYTF. DNA for the CDR3: TGTGCCAGCAGCCAACCCCCGGGAGAGGGGCTAAGAAGGGGCTACACCTTC.